The 32 T cell receptor beta chains presented below share a single source sample, sequenced in a study of regulatory T cells in long-lasting Graves disease. The time point denotes: newly diagnosed GD, antithyroid drugs for less than 3 months. Isolated PBMC RNA provided the starting material for the TCR library. Combining iRepertoire HTBI primers with Arm-PCR of CDR3 regions, the authors built TCR beta libraries. TCRdb re-called the multiplex PCR reads with MiXCR, one entry per CDR3 protein. The sample has some 320,000 distinct CDR3 sequences; about 18% are singletons. The sample consisted of peripheral blood mononuclear cells (PBMCs), taken at new diagnosis, from a patient treated with antithyroid drugs. The origin of the receptors is a female donor with Graves disease.

This clonotype has a count of ten or more. This chain links TRBV6-2 or TRBV6-3 with TRBJ2-3; maybe TRBD2 (6 bases). V was pared by 6 bases and J by 1 base, with 17 bases between. There are 16 residues in the CDR3. Germline V gene lookup returns CDR1 MNHEY and CDR2 SVGEGT. CDR3 nucleotide sequence: TGTGCCAGCAGGGAAACAGCGGGTAGAGGCACAGATACGCAGTATTTT. This translates into CASRETAGRGTDTQYF.

This chain links TRBV2 with TRBJ1-1; D is uncertain. Germline lookup yields CDR1 SNHLY and CDR2 FYNNEI. V lost 6 bases to trimming and J lost 10 bases, with 18 bases between them. CDR3 size: 13 residues. CDR3 sequence reads: CASRREEGTVAFF. Written as DNA, the CDR3 is TGTGCCAGCAGAAGGGAGGAGGGTACGGTAGCTTTCTTT.

At least ten counts were recorded for this clonotype. The CDR3 spells CASSLFRQGAADEQYF. CDR3 bases: TGTGCCAGCAGTTTATTCCGACAGGGGGCGGCCGACGAGCAGTACTTC. J is TRBJ2-7 and V is TRBV28, with 10 positions matching TRBD1. The junction had 8 bases not matched to a gene; V was cut back by 1 base and J by 5 bases. The germline V gene encodes CDR1 MDHEN and CDR2 SYDVKM. The CDR3 consists of 16 residues.

Many counts were recorded for this clonotype. The rearrangement uses TRBV3-1 and TRBJ2-2; D is ambiguous. Germline lookup yields CDR1 LGHDT and CDR2 YNNKEL (reference sequence). This CDR3 spans 15 amino acids. Trimming pared 1 base from V and 4 bases from J, leaving 10 bases between. The CDR3 nucleotides are TGTGCCAGCAGCCAAGCCCCTCTGAGCACCGGGGAGCTGTTTTTT. This gives the protein CASSQAPLSTGELFF.

This clonotype was recorded at least ten times. The chain employs TRBV11-2 and TRBJ2-1, with 7 bases fitting TRBD1. CDR1 is SGHAT, CDR2 FQNNGV, per germline. This CDR3 region has 15 residues. Trimming at V came to 6 bases and at J to 1 base, leaving 6 bases not matched to a gene. The CDR3 DNA follows: TGTGCCAGCAGTTCCCCAGGGGGATCCTACAATGAGCAGTTCTTC. Encoded protein: CASSSPGGSYNEQFF.

This clonotype was recorded at least ten times. The J gene is TRBJ2-7, the V gene TRBV7-6; 8 bases match TRBD1. Germline V lookup: CDR1 SGHVS, CDR2 FNYEAQ. The CDR3 is 15 amino acids. The junction had 10 bases not matched to a gene; V was cut back by 4 bases and J by 5 bases. In DNA form, the CDR3 reads TGTGCCAGCAGCTCCACCGCAGGGGGCTATCACGAGCAGTACTTC. Translated: CASSSTAGGYHEQYF.

As to this clonotype: The likely explanation is a read error, given a far larger clone one base away. V usage is TRBV20-1 and J usage is TRBJ2-7; 13 nucleotides align to TRBD2. Trimming took 2 bases from V and 13 from J; bases not matched to a gene: 20. CDR3 length equals 17 residues. The germline CDR1 and CDR2 sequences are DFQATT and SNEGSKA (reference sequence). CDR3 sequence: CSARLSGTSGMGETHYF. Here the CDR3 DNA reads TGCAGTGCTAGATTATCCGGGACTAGCGGGATGGGTGAGACCCACTACTTC.

As concerns this clonotype: It differs at one base from a far larger clone, so likely a read error. This chain links TRBV2 with TRBJ2-7; a possible D gene is TRBD2 (7 bases). Germline CDR1 reads SNHLY; CDR2 reads FYNNEI. Trimming stripped 3 bases from V and 7 bases from J, with 13 bases between. This CDR3 contains 13 residues. The CDR3 spells CASSEGGRDEQYF. In DNA form, the CDR3 reads TGTGCCAGCAGTGAGGGGGGGCGGGATGAGCAGTACTTC.

This clonotype was observed many times. This chain links TRBV5-1 with TRBJ2-7, with D perhaps TRBD2 (5 bases). The CDR3 runs 15 residues. Trimming shortened V by 0 bases and J by 2 bases, and 12 bases separated the two germline ends. CDR1 and CDR2 (germline): SGHRS, YFSETQ. CDR3 nucleotides: TGCGCCAGCAGCTTGGCGACGGGAATTACCTACGAGCAGTACTTC. Its translation is CASSLATGITYEQYF.

This clonotype was seen ten or more times. V and J are TRBV28 and TRBJ1-6, with 8 bases that match TRBD1. The CDR3 spans 13 residues. CDR1 and CDR2 from the germline V gene are MDHEN and SYDVKM. With 4 bases clipped from V and 7 bases from J, the junction kept 0 bases outside the gene matches. The CDR3 reads CASSWTGNSPLHF. CDR3 coding DNA: TGTGCCAGCAGTTGGACAGGGAATTCACCCCTCCACTTT.

This clonotype was picked up many times. The V call is TRBV6-1, the J call TRBJ1-5; D is undetermined. CDR3 length: 15 residues. The V and J ends lost 5 bases and 12 bases respectively, with 23 bases between them. From germline, CDR1 is MNHNS and CDR2 SASEGT. DNA for the CDR3: TGTGCCAGCAGTCCTGGACGGGGAGGAGACCAGGTCCAGCATTTT. Translated, it gives CASSPGRGGDQVQHF.

This clonotype was found many times. The chain carries TRBV15 and TRBJ2-7; no clear D. The CDR3 runs to 17 residues. With 3 bases removed from V and 0 bases from J, the gap between germline ends came to 18 bases. From germline, CDR1 is LNHNV and CDR2 YYDKDF (reference sequence). The CDR3 sequence: CATSSLVWASSSYEQYF. In DNA form, the CDR3 reads TGTGCCACCAGCAGCCTCGTGTGGGCGTCCAGCTCCTACGAGCAGTACTTC.

By share, this clonotype ranks as medium-sized (0.01 to 0.1%). The J gene is TRBJ2-7, the V gene TRBV20-1; 9 bases line up with TRBD2. Germline-derived CDR1 and CDR2 are DFQATT and SNEGSKA (reference sequence). The CDR3 consists of 15 residues. Germline trimming cut 0 bases from V and 0 bases from J; bases unmatched to any gene: 3. CDR3: CSARETSGSSYEQYF. The CDR3 coding sequence is TGCAGTGCTAGAGAGACTAGCGGAAGCTCCTACGAGCAGTACTTC.

This clonotype was recorded many times. The chain joins TRBV2 to TRBJ2-7; D gene uncertain. Per germline, CDR1 SNHLY and CDR2 FYNNEI. The V gene lost 5 bases and the J gene lost 3 bases, with 2 bases spanning the gap. This CDR3 is 10 amino acids long. In DNA, the CDR3 is TGTGCCAGCAGTCGCTACGAGCAGTACTTC. This sequence encodes CASSRYEQYF.

This clonotype was observed many times. The V gene is TRBV3-1, the J gene TRBJ2-7; D uncertain. Trimming shortened V by 1 base and J by 2 bases, and 9 bases separated the two germline ends. The CDR3 spans 14 residues. The germline CDR1 and CDR2 sequences are LGHDT and YNNKEL (reference sequence). CDR3 protein: CASSQVSAAYEQYF. In nucleotides, the CDR3 is TGTGCCAGCAGCCAAGTCTCGGCGGCCTACGAGCAGTACTTC.

This clonotype appeared many times. The chain joins TRBV28 to TRBJ2-1; 9 bases map to TRBD2. This CDR3 has 14 amino acids. Germline CDR1 reads MDHEN; CDR2 reads SYDVKM. The V gene end was trimmed by 5 bases and the J gene end by 8 bases; junction bases not matched to a gene: 7. CDR3 DNA: TGTGCCAGCAGTAGGCGGGAGGGCCCCCATGAGCAGTTCTTC. Translated, it gives CASSRREGPHEQFF.

CDR3 residues: CASSLIFGGWVEKLFF. The DNA of the CDR3 is TGTGCCAGCAGCTTAATTTTTGGGGGCTGGGTTGAAAAACTGTTTTTT. V gene TRBV7-3 combines with J gene TRBJ1-4; maybe TRBD1 (6 bases). This CDR3 has 16 residues. Germline V CDR1 and CDR2: SGHTA, FQGTGA. The V and J ends lost 1 base and 7 bases respectively, with 16 bases between them.

This clonotype appeared a few times. The chain uses TRBV18 and TRBJ2-7; tentatively, D is TRBD1 or TRBD2 (5 bases each). CDR1 is KGHSH, CDR2 LQKENI, per germline. The CDR3 runs to 13 residues. Trimming shortened V by 8 bases and J by 3 bases, and 14 bases separated the two germline ends. The CDR3 region is CASREGQGYEQYF. Written as DNA, the CDR3 is TGTGCCAGCCGAGAGGGGCAGGGCTACGAGCAGTACTTC.

This chain connects TRBV29-1 to TRBJ1-2; D gene uncertain. Looked up from germline, CDR1 is SQVTM and CDR2 is ANQGSEA. The length of the CDR3 is 11 residues. Between the trimmed V and J ends, which lost 0 bases and 7 bases, there was a span of 6 bases. The CDR3 here is CSVEDLGGYTF. CDR3 DNA: TGCAGCGTTGAAGATCTCGGTGGCTACACCTTC.

This clonotype was picked up many times. The chain has TRBV5-1 and TRBJ2-7, with 12 bases lining up with TRBD2. The length of the CDR3 is 15 residues. V shed 7 bases and J 5 bases; nucleotides not matched to a gene: 10. Germline CDR1 reads SGHRS; CDR2 reads YFSETQ. The CDR3 spells CASFLRLAGVHEQYF. For the CDR3, the DNA is TGCGCCAGCTTCCTCCGACTAGCGGGAGTCCACGAGCAGTACTTC.

This clonotype was seen repeatedly, ten times or more. This chain connects TRBV7-2 to TRBJ2-7; D ambiguous. The germline gives CDR1 SGHTA, CDR2 FQGNSA. Trimming took 6 bases from V and 4 from J, leaving 13 bases between them. The CDR3 contains 13 residues. The DNA for the CDR3 is TGTGCCAGCAGTAGAGGCGGAGAATACGAGCAGTACTTC. Translation gives CASSRGGEYEQYF.

V gene TRBV18 combines with J gene TRBJ2-7; a possible D gene is TRBD1 (6 bases). The CDR3 contains 14 residues. Germline lookup yields CDR1 KGHSH and CDR2 LQKENI. V was trimmed by 0 bases and J by 3 bases, leaving 9 bases between them. This CDR3 is CASSPPDRNYEQYF. DNA for the CDR3: TGTGCCAGCTCACCACCGGACAGAAACTACGAGCAGTACTTC.

In its sample, this clonotype was seen a few times. One base away lies a much larger clone, so this may be a sequencing read error. The chain links TRBV11-2 to TRBJ2-3; D is unresolved. Germline CDR1 SGHAT, CDR2 FQNNGV. V was cut by 0 bases and J by 8 bases, with 6 bases left in between. CDR3 size: 12 residues. The CDR3 region has the DNA TGTGCCAGCAGCTTAGAATCCAGTACGCAGTATTTT. This codes for CASSLESSTQYF.

This clonotype was seen repeatedly, ten times or more. A much larger clone differs from this one at a single base, so this may be a read error. This chain joins TRBV6-1 and TRBJ2-3; TRBD2 is a possible D gene (5 bases). The CDR3 covers 13 residues. The germline V and J ends were trimmed by 6 bases and 3 bases, with 10 bases remaining between them. The germline V gene encodes CDR1 MNHNS and CDR2 SASEGT. The CDR3 DNA reads as TGTGCCAGCAGGGCGAGGGAAACAGATACGCAGTATTTT. Its translation is CASRARETDTQYF.

With respect to this clonotype: One base separates it from a far larger clone, so it is likely a read error. The rearrangement links TRBV6-5 to TRBJ1-1; a weak D match, TRBD1 (5 bases). The ends were cut back, 4 bases at V and 4 bases at J, with 13 bases in the middle. Germline CDR1 reads MNHEY; CDR2 reads SVGAGI. CDR3 size: 14 residues. In nucleotides, the CDR3 is TGTGCCAGCAGTTGGGGCAGCTTGAGCACTGAAGCTTTCTTT. Translation gives CASSWGSLSTEAFF.

There are a few counts of this clonotype. The chain employs TRBV6-1 and TRBJ2-1; D not certain. The V end was cut by 5 bases, the J end by 3 bases, with 11 bases between. The germline CDR1 and CDR2 sequences are MNHNS and SASEGT. The CDR3 consists of 14 residues. CDR3 protein: CASSYEPLYNEQFF. As DNA, the CDR3 is TGTGCCAGCAGTTACGAGCCCCTCTACAATGAGCAGTTCTTC.

This clonotype was recorded many times. This chain uses TRBV30 with TRBJ1-1, with D perhaps matching TRBD1 (5 bases). With 2 bases removed from V and 8 bases from J, the gap between germline ends came to 9 bases. The CDR3 runs 11 residues. From germline, CDR1 is GTSNPN and CDR2 SVGIG (reference sequence). CDR3 bases: TGTGCCTGGAGTCCCCCAGGGGAAGCTTTCTTT. It encodes CAWSPPGEAFF.

This clonotype was observed many times. This chain links TRBV18 with TRBJ2-5; 8 positions match TRBD1. CDR1 is KGHSH, CDR2 LQKENI, per germline. The CDR3 contains 14 residues. Trimming removed 2 bases from V and 3 bases from J; junction bases left unmatched: 2. CDR3 region: CASSPNRGEETQYF. CDR3 coding DNA: TGTGCCAGCTCACCAAACAGGGGGGAAGAGACCCAGTACTTC. Looking up the rest from reference TRBV18 and TRBJ2-5 gives the full variable domain: NAGVMQNPRHLVRRRGQEARLRCSPMKGHSHVYWYRQLPEEGLKFMVYLQKENIIDESGMPKERFSAEFPKEGPSILRIQQVVRGDSAAYFCASSPNRGEETQYFGPGTRLLVL.

Note on this clonotype: This clone may be a read error of a much larger clone one base away. This CDR3 is CASSPSSGLGYTQYF. The CDR3 DNA sequence: TGTGCCAGCAGCCCTTCTAGCGGGCTCGGATATACGCAGTATTTT. The chain uses TRBV6-1 and TRBJ2-3, with 8 positions matching TRBD2. Germline-derived CDR1 and CDR2 are MNHNS and SASEGT. The CDR3 covers 15 residues. J lost 7 bases, V lost 6 bases, and 12 bases had no gene match.

This clonotype was counted only a few times. J is TRBJ2-7 and V is TRBV6-5, with D unclear. Deletions cut 0 bases from V and 3 bases from J, with 9 bases between. The CDR3 covers 14 residues. Germline CDR1 and CDR2: MNHEY and SVGAGI. CDR3 residues: CASSYSHPNYEQYF. The CDR3 coding sequence is TGTGCCAGCAGTTACTCCCACCCTAACTACGAGCAGTACTTC.

This chain joins TRBV19 and TRBJ1-5; D is ambiguous. The CDR3 has 12 residues. Germline V gives CDR1 LNHDA, CDR2 SQIVND (reference sequence). V gave up 3 bases and J gave up 4 bases, with 4 bases separating them. This chain's CDR3 is CASSIPNQPQHF. DNA for the CDR3: TGTGCCAGTAGTATTCCGAATCAGCCCCAGCATTTT.

This clonotype was recorded at least ten times. The chain couples TRBV27 to TRBJ2-3; perhaps TRBD2 as D (6 bases). Deletions cut 10 bases from V and 2 bases from J, with 13 bases between. The germline V gene encodes CDR1 MNHEY and CDR2 SMNVEV (reference sequence). CDR3 length: 13 amino acids. The CDR3 nucleotides read TGTGCCACGCGGGACCCTATCACAGATACGCAGTATTTT. Translation: CATRDPITDTQYF.